This is a list of T cell receptor beta chains from one sample in a study of CD8 T cells in Susac syndrome. TCRdb re-analysed the immunoSEQ multiplex PCR reads in MiXCR, keeping a single row per CDR3 protein. This table has 110,000 or so distinct CDR3 sequences, about 92% appearing once. The sequencing sample was made of CD4+ T cells from PBMCs. The receptor set was obtained from a human donor with multiple sclerosis. Each CDR3 is given with its conserved first and last residue. A D gene is named only where the DNA matches it firmly. Part of the rows lack a size; the others show once, few, many or a class for expanded clones.

>few|TRBV14|TRBJ2-7|-
TGTGCCAGCAGTCAGAGCTACGAGCAGTACTTC
CASSQSYEQYF
>-|TRBV18|TRBJ1-1|-
TGTGCCAGCTCACCATCCATGAACACTGAAGCTTTCTTT
CASSPSMNTEAFF
>-|TRBV7-8|TRBJ2-6|-
TGTGCCAGCAGCCACGGGACGGGGGCTGGGGCCAACGTCCTGACTTTC
CASSHGTGAGANVLTF
>-|TRBV25-1|TRBJ1-4|-
TGTGCCAGCAGTCTCCGACAAGGCAGGGGCACTAATGAAAAACTGTTTTTT
CASSLRQGRGTNEKLFF
>-|TRBV29-1|TRBJ2-1|TRBD2
TGCAGCGTTGAAACTAGCGGGGCGCTCAATGAGCAGTTCTTC
CSVETSGALNEQFF
>-|TRBV12-3/TRBV12-4|TRBJ2-2|-
TGTGCCAGCAGTTTATCCTGGTCGGGCAGGACGAACACCGGGGAGCTGTTTTTT
CASSLSWSGRTNTGELFF
>few|TRBV18|TRBJ1-1|-
TGTGCCAGCTCACTTGGGCGGAACACTGAAGCTTTCTTT
CASSLGRNTEAFF
>-|TRBV15|TRBJ2-5|TRBD1
TGTGCCACCAGCAGTGGGACAGGACAAGAGACCCAGTACTTC
CATSSGTGQETQYF
>-|TRBV20-1|TRBJ1-5|-
TGCAGTGCTAGCCGGCAGCCTTATAGCAATCAGCCCCAGCATTTT
CSASRQPYSNQPQHF
>-|TRBV7-6|TRBJ2-7|-
TGTGCCAGCAGCTCCCGGGACAAGGGGATCCACGAGCAGTACTTC
CASSSRDKGIHEQYF
>-|TRBV7-6|TRBJ1-1|TRBD1
TGTGCCAGCAGCTTAGCCGGGGGACAGCTGAACACTGAAGCTTTCTTT
CASSLAGGQLNTEAFF
>-|TRBV7-3|TRBJ2-5|-
TGTGCCAGCAGCTTACCCTCCGGGACGGTCGGTGGGACCCAGTACTTC
CASSLPSGTVGGTQYF
>-|TRBV5-1|TRBJ2-2|TRBD1
TGCGCCAGCAGCTTAGGACAGGGGGGACCCACCGGGGAGCTGTTTTTT
CASSLGQGGPTGELFF
>once|TRBV29-1|TRBJ1-1|TRBD1
TGCAGCGTCCAGGGGGGGAACACTGAAGCTTTCTTT
CSVQGGNTEAFF
>-|TRBV12-5|TRBJ1-3|-
TGTGCTAGTGGTTTTCAGGGCAGAAACACCATATATTTT
CASGFQGRNTIYF
>-|TRBV28|TRBJ2-6|TRBD1
TGTGCCAGCAGTATCCCCGCAGGGCAGGGGGCCTCTGGGGCCAACGTCCTGACTTTC
CASSIPAGQGASGANVLTF
>-|TRBV15|TRBJ2-3|-
TGTGCCACCAGCAGAGATCAGCGGTTACGCACAGATACGCAGTATTTT
CATSRDQRLRTDTQYF
>-|TRBV5-6|TRBJ1-2|-
TGTGCCAGCAGCCTGGACAGTCATGGCTACACCTTC
CASSLDSHGYTF
>-|TRBV30|TRBJ1-1|-
TGTGCCTGGATCCCTGGGGGGGGGCGAGCCACTGAAGCTTTCTTT
CAWIPGGGRATEAFF
>-|TRBV19|TRBJ1-6|-
TGTGCCAGTAGTATCTGGGGCAGGGGACTATCGGGTTCACCCCTCCACTTT
CASSIWGRGLSGSPLHF
>-|TRBV2|TRBJ1-1|-
TGTGCCAGCATCCCAAGGGGAACCTCAGATGAAGCTTTCTTT
CASIPRGTSDEAFF
>-|TRBV6-1|TRBJ1-5|-
TGTGCCAGCAGTTTCGATCGGGACAGCAATCAGCCCCAGCATTTT
CASSFDRDSNQPQHF
>-|TRBV29-1|TRBJ2-5|-
TGCAGCGTTGGTGGATGGGACCTAGGAGAGACCCAGTACTTC
CSVGGWDLGETQYF
>-|TRBV6-5|TRBJ1-6|-
TGTGCCAGCAGTTACTCAGGTCCCTCCACTCGTTATAATTCACCCCTCCACTTT
CASSYSGPSTRYNSPLHF
>-|TRBV3-1|TRBJ2-2|-
TGTGCCAGCAGTAGAGTTCAAGCGGGCACCGGGGAGCTGTTTTTT
CASSRVQAGTGELFF
>-|TRBV7-8|TRBJ2-5|-
TGTGCCAGCAGCTTTACCGACGGGGAGACCCAGTACTTC
CASSFTDGETQYF
>-|TRBV28|TRBJ2-4|-
TGTGCCAGCAGTTTAAATGTAGGGAGACCCGGGGGATTGAACCAGGCCAAAAACATTCAGTACTTC
CASSLNVGRPGGLNQAKNIQYF
>-|TRBV30|TRBJ1-2|-
TGTGCCAACTCCGGGACATCTTATGGCTACACCTTC
CANSGTSYGYTF
>-|TRBV5-6|TRBJ2-5|-
TGTGCCAGCAGCTTGGGGTCTCTGAATACCCAGTACTTC
CASSLGSLNTQYF